Listed here is a single T cell receptor beta chain. The antigen remains undetermined. The germline CDR1 and CDR2 sequences are SGHNT and YYREEE (reference sequence). Trimming pared 5 bases from V and 4 bases from J, leaving 18 bases between. This CDR3 has 15 amino acids. The survey-level immunoSEQ assay was used. Assay used: immunoSEQ multiplex PCR; TCRdb lists only in-frame clones, some missing. In the table there are approximately 24,000 clones, around 79% of which are singletons. These data belong to a study of STAT5B mutations in CD4+ large granular lymphocyte leukemia. The study, taken as a whole, reports: CD4-sorted patient repertoires seemed more clonal than healthy CD4+ repertoires. Without HLA matching, higher CD4+ than CD8+ T-LGLL clonality could reflect small sample size. 8/27 top patient clones versus 2/35 control clones were TRBV06-family.

The receptor's source is a human donor in good health. This rearrangement joins TRBV5-4 to TRBJ1-2, with D tentatively TRBD1 (6 bases). Sample: CD4+ T cells from blood buffy coats. In DNA, the CDR3 is TGTGCCAGCAGTCCCATCGGGACAAGGGCCTATGGCTACACCTTC. Amino acids: CASSPIGTRAYGYTF.